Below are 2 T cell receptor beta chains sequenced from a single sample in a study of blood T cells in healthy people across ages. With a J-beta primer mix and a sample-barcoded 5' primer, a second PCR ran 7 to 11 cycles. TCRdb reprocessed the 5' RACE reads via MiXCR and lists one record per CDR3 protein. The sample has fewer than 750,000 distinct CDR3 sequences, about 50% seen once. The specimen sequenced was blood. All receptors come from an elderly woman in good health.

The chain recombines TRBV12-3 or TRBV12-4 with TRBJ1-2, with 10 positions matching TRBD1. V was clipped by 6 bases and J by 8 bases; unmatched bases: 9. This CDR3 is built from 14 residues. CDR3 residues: CASSPADRGKGYTF. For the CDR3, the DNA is TGTGCCAGCAGCCCGGCGGACAGGGGGAAAGGCTACACCTTC.

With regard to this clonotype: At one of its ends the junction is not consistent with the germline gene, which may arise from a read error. The CDR3 loop is CVSSPGIKTVGYTF. DNA of the CDR3: TGCGTCAGCAGCCCGGGGATAAAAACGGTTGGCTACACCTTC. The chain is built from TRBV5-1 and TRBJ1-2; D unclear. Germline CDR1 reads SGHRS; CDR2 reads YFSETQ. CDR3 size: 14 residues.